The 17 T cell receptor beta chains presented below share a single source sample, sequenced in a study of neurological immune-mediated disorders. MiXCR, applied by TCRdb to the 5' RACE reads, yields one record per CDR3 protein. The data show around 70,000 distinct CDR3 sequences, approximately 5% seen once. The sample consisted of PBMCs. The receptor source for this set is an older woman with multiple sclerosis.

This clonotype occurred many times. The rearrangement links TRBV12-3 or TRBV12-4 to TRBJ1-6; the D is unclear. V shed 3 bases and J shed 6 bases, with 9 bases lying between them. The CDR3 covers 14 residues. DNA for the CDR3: TGTGCCAGCAGTTTTTCAGGCCCTAATTCACCCCTCCACTTT. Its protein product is CASSFSGPNSPLHF.

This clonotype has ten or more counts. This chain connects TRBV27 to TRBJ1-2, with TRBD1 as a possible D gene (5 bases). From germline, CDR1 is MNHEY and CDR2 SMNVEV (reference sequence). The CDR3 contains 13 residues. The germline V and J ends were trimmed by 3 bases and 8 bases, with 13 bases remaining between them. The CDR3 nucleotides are TGTGCCAGCAGTTTGACTGGGGGGGAAGGCTACACCTTC. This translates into CASSLTGGEGYTF.

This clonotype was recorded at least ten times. CDR3 region: CSARPGQGNQPQHF. CDR3 nucleotides: TGCAGTGCTAGGCCTGGACAGGGGAATCAGCCCCAGCATTTT. This chain connects TRBV20-1 to TRBJ1-5, with TRBD1 matching over 9 bases. With V trimmed by 3 bases and J by 4 bases, 4 bases remained unmatched. CDR3 length: 14 residues. Germline V gene lookup returns CDR1 DFQATT and CDR2 SNEGSKA (reference sequence).

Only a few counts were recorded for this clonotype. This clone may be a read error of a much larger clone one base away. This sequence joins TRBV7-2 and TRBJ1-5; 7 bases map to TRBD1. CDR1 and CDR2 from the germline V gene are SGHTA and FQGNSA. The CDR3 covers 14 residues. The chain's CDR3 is CASSSGTANQHQHF. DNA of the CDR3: TGTGCCAGCAGCTCAGGGACAGCTAATCAGCACCAGCATTTT.

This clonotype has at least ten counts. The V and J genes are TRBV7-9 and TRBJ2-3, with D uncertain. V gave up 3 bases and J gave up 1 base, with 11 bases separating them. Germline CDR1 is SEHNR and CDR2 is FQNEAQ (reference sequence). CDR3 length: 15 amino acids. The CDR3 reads CASSFVFQGTDTQYF. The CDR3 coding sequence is TGTGCCAGCAGCTTCGTTTTCCAAGGCACAGATACGCAGTATTTT.

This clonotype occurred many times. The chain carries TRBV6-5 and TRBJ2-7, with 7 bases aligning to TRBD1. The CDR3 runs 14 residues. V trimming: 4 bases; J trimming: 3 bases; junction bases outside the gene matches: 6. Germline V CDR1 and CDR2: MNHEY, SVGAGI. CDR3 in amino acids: CASSSSGTDYEQYF. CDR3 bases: TGTGCCAGCAGTTCGTCCGGGACAGACTACGAGCAGTACTTC.

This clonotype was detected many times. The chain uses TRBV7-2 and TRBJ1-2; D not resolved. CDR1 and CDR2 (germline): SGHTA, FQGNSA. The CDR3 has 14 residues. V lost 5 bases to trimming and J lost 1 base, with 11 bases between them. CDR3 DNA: TGTGCCAGCAGCCCTTACGGAATTAACTATGGCTACACCTTC. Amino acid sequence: CASSPYGINYGYTF.

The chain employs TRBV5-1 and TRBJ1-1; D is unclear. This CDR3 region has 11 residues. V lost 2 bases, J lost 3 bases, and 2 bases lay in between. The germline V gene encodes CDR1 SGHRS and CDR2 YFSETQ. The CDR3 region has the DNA TGCGCCAGCAGCTTAGACACTGAAGCTTTCTTT. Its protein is CASSLDTEAFF.

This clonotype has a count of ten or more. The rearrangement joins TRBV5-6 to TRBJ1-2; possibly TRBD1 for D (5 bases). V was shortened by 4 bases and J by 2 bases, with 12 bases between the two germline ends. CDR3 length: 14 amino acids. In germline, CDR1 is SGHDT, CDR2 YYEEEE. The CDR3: CASSPTVENYGYTF. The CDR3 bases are TGTGCCAGCAGCCCGACAGTAGAAAACTATGGCTACACCTTC. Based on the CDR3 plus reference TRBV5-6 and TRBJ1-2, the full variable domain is DAGVTQSPTHLIKTRGQQVTLRCSPKSGHDTVSWYQQALGQGPQFIFQYYEEEERQRGNFPDRFSGHQFPNYSSELNVNALLLGDSALYLCASSPTVENYGYTFGSGTRLTVV.

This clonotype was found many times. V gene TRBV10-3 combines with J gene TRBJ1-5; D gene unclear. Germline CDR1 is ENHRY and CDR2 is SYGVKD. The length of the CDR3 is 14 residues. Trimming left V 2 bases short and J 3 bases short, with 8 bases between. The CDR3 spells CAISEGSNNQPQHF. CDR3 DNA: TGTGCCATCAGTGAGGGGTCAAACAATCAGCCCCAGCATTTT.

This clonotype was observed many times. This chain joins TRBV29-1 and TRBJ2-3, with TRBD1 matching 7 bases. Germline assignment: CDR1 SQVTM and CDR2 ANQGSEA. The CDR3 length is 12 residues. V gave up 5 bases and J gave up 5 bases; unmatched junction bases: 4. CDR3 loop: CSVRQGGDTQYF. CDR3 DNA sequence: TGCAGCGTTCGACAGGGTGGAGATACGCAGTATTTT.

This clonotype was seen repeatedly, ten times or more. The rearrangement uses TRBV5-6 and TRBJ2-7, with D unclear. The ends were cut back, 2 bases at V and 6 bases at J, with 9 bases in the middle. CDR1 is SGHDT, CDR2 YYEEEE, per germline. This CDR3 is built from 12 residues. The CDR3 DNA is TGTGCCAGCAGCTTTCCCGGATCCGAGCAGTACTTC. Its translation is CASSFPGSEQYF.

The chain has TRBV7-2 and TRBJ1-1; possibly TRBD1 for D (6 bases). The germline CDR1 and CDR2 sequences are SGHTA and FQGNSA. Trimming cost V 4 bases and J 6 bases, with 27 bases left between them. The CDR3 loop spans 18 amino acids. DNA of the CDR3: TGTGCCAGCAGCTCCCTTGGCAGGGGAGGTGGGCTAGGGGCTGAAGCTTTCTTT. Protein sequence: CASSSLGRGGGLGAEAFF.

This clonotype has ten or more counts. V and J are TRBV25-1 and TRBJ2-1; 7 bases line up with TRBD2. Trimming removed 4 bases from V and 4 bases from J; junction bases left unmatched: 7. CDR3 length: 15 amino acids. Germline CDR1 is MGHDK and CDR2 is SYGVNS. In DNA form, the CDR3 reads TGTGCCAGCAGTGTTTGGGAGGGAATGTACAATGAGCAGTTCTTC. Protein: CASSVWEGMYNEQFF.

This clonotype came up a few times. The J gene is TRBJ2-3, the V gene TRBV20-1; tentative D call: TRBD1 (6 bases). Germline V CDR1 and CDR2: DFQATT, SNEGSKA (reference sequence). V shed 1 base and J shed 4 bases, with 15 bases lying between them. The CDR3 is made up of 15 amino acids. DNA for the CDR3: TGCAGTGCTAGAGTAGGAAGGGGGACCTCAGATACGCAGTATTTT. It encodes CSARVGRGTSDTQYF.

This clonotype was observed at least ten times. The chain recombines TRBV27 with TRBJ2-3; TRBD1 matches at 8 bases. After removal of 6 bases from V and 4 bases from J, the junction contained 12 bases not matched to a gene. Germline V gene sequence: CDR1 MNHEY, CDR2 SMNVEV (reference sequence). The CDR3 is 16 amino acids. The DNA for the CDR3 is TGTGCCAGCAGACCATCCCCGGACAGGGCCCCAGATACGCAGTATTTT. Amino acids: CASRPSPDRAPDTQYF.

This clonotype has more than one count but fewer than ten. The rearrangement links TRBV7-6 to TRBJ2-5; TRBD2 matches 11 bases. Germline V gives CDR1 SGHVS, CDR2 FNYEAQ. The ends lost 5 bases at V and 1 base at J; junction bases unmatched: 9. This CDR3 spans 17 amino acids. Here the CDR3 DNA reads TGTGCCAGCAGCCCCCTAGCGGGGACTAGCGGCCAAGAGACCCAGTACTTC. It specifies CASSPLAGTSGQETQYF.